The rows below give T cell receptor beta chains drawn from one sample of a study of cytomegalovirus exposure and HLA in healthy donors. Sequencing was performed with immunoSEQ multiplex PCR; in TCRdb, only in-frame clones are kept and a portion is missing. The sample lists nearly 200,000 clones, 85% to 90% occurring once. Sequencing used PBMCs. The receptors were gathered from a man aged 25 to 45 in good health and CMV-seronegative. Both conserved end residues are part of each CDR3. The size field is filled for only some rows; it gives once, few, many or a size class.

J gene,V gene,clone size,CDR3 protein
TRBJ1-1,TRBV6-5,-,CASSQDRTTNTEAFF
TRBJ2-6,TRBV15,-,CATSMSFGANVLTF
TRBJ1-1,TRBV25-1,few,CASSDRTGGNTEAFF
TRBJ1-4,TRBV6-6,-,CASSTGGSTNEKLFF
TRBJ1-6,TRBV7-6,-,CASSFLGQTGGISPLHF
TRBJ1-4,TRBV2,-,CASSVGIEKLF
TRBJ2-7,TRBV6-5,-,CASGDSGRVYEQYF
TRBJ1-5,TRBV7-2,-,CASSFVGTGDSNQPQHF
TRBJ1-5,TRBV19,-,CASTGAVSPDQPQHF
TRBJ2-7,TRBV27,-,CASIRLAGGPYEQYF